Shown below are 18 T cell receptor beta chains from a single sample sequenced in a study of cytomegalovirus exposure and HLA in healthy donors. The PCR employed 60 Vbeta primers together with 13 Jbeta primers. The assay was immunoSEQ multiplex PCR, and TCRdb's table has in-frame clones only and misses some. The sample holds 75,000 to 100,000 clones, 60% to 85% seen once. The sample was PBMCs. The receptor set was obtained from a man in his sixties in good health and CMV-seropositive.

This chain connects TRBV19 to TRBJ1-1, with a tentative D call TRBD1 (6 bases). V lost 5 bases, J lost 4 bases, and 14 bases lay in between. This CDR3 region has 14 residues. Germline V gene data show CDR1 as LNHDA and CDR2 as SQIVND (reference sequence). The CDR3 DNA follows: TGTGCCAGTAGTCTCCGACAGGCCTCCACTGAAGCTTTCTTT. As protein: CASSLRQASTEAFF.

J is TRBJ2-5 and V is TRBV28; 11 bases agree with TRBD2. The CDR3 extends over 16 amino acids. With 2 bases clipped from V and 2 bases from J, the junction kept 4 bases outside the gene matches. The germline gives CDR1 MDHEN, CDR2 SYDVKM. Written as DNA, the CDR3 is TGTGCCAGCAGTTTACGGCTAGCGGGGGGACAAGAGACCCAGTACTTC. Amino acids: CASSLRLAGGQETQYF.

This clone was seen just once. V and J are TRBV11-3 and TRBJ2-5, with D tentatively TRBD1 (6 bases). Germline loops: CDR1 SGHNT, CDR2 YENEEA. The CDR3 loop spans 12 amino acids. Deletions cut 5 bases from V and 5 bases from J, with 9 bases between. Here the CDR3 DNA reads TGTGCCAGCAGCCGGGACACCGAGACCCAGTACTTC. Amino acid sequence: CASSRDTETQYF.

The genes are TRBV11-1 and TRBJ2-7; maybe TRBD1 (6 bases). Germline CDR1 and CDR2: SGHAT and FQDESV (reference sequence). Trimming removed 3 bases from V and 0 bases from J, with 9 bases in between. CDR3 size: 14 residues. CDR3 nucleotide sequence: TGTGCCAGCAGCTTCAGGACAGTCTCCTACGAGCAGTACTTC. Encoded protein: CASSFRTVSYEQYF.

The chain links TRBV25-1 to TRBJ1-6; D remains unclear. V was shortened by 5 bases and J by 0 bases, with 8 bases between the two germline ends. Per the germline V gene, CDR1 is MGHDK and CDR2 is SYGVNS. The CDR3 runs to 15 residues. This chain's CDR3 is CASSPGGSYNSPLHF. DNA of the CDR3: TGTGCCAGCAGTCCCGGCGGCTCCTATAATTCACCCCTCCACTTT.

This clone has just one count. The J gene is TRBJ2-3, the V gene TRBV5-1, with 9 bases matching TRBD2. Germline trimming cut 2 bases from V and 2 bases from J; bases unmatched to any gene: 9. The CDR3 is 17 residues long. Germline assignment: CDR1 SGHRS and CDR2 YFSETQ. This CDR3 is CASSLAGGERFTDTQYF. CDR3 nucleotide sequence: TGCGCCAGCAGCTTAGCGGGGGGTGAGAGATTCACAGATACGCAGTATTTT. Combining the CDR3 with reference TRBV5-1 and TRBJ2-3 gives the whole variable domain KAGVTQTPRYLIKTRGQQVTLSCSPISGHRSVSWYQQTPGQGLQFLFEYFSETQRNKGNFPGRFSGRQFSNSRSEMNVSTLELGDSALYLCASSLAGGERFTDTQYFGPGTRLTVL.

The chain couples TRBV28 to TRBJ1-2; 8 positions agree with TRBD1. Germline CDR1 is MDHEN and CDR2 is SYDVKM. The CDR3 covers 14 residues. Trimming took 5 bases from V and 0 from J; bases not matched to a gene: 2. CDR3 loop: CASSGTGPNYGYTF. The CDR3 DNA reads as TGTGCCAGCAGTGGGACAGGTCCTAACTATGGCTACACCTTC.

The J gene is TRBJ2-5, the V gene TRBV2, with 7 nucleotides matching TRBD2. Germline V gene lookup returns CDR1 SNHLY and CDR2 FYNNEI. CDR3 length: 14 residues. V shed 5 bases, J shed 1 base, and the junction held 4 bases outside the gene matches. The CDR3: CASSLTSAQETQYF. In DNA form, the CDR3 reads TGTGCCAGCAGTTTAACTAGCGCCCAAGAGACCCAGTACTTC.

J is TRBJ2-3 and V is TRBV19; 9 nucleotides align to TRBD1. Germline CDR1 LNHDA, CDR2 SQIVND (reference sequence). V was pared by 4 bases and J by 6 bases, with 11 bases of the junction left unmatched. CDR3 length: 16 amino acids. Here the CDR3 DNA reads TGTGCCAGTAGTACCCTCCGTACAGGGGGCGGGGATACGCAGTATTTT. This translates into CASSTLRTGGGDTQYF.

The chain combines TRBV5-6 with TRBJ2-2, with 10 bases lining up with TRBD1. The germline gives CDR1 SGHDT, CDR2 YYEEEE. After removal of 3 bases from V and 4 bases from J, the junction contained 3 bases not matched to a gene. CDR3 size: 15 residues. Written as DNA, the CDR3 is TGTGCCAGCAGCTCCGGGACAGGGGCCACCGGGGAGCTGTTTTTT. It is translated as CASSSGTGATGELFF.

The chain links TRBV2 to TRBJ1-2, with 9 positions matching TRBD1. CDR3 length equals 13 residues. With 8 bases clipped from V and 2 bases from J, the junction kept 3 bases outside the gene matches. Germline CDR1 is SNHLY and CDR2 is FYNNEI. CDR3 residues: CASAGTGNYGYTF. Here the CDR3 DNA reads TGTGCCAGCGCCGGGACAGGGAACTATGGCTACACCTTC.

V is TRBV6-4 and J is TRBJ2-7; D gene unclear. CDR1 and CDR2 (germline): MRHNA, SNTAGT. V lost 5 bases and J lost 0, with 14 bases in between. CDR3 length: 15 amino acids. The DNA for the CDR3 is TGTGCCAGCAGTCCAAGCGCTTTAAGCTCCTACGAGCAGTACTTC. Its translation is CASSPSALSSYEQYF.

The chain combines TRBV7-9 with TRBJ2-5; the D gene is possibly TRBD1 (6 bases). The J call may be wrong; the DNA end is better matched by TRBJ2-7. The CDR3 sequence is 14 residues long. Germline values: CDR1 SEHNR, CDR2 FQNEAQ (reference sequence). In DNA, the CDR3 is TGTGCCAGCAGCTCCCGACACAGGGTTTACGAGCAGTACTTC. Residues: CASSSRHRVYEQYF.

The chain has TRBV6-1 and TRBJ1-6; the D gene is possibly TRBD1 (6 bases). Trimming took 7 bases from V and 7 from J, leaving 11 bases between them. The V gene's germline CDR1 is MNHNS and CDR2 SASEGT. This CDR3 has 13 residues. The CDR3 loop is CASTDRRNSPLHF. CDR3 nucleotides: TGTGCCAGCACCGACAGGAGGAATTCACCCCTCCACTTT.

The chain links TRBV4-2 to TRBJ2-2; no clear D. Trimming removed 1 base at V and 0 bases at J, with 9 bases between. This CDR3 comprises 16 residues. Germline assignment: CDR1 LGHNA and CDR2 YNFKEQ. The CDR3 protein is CASSQVGRTNTGELFF. The CDR3 DNA reads TGTGCCAGCAGCCAAGTGGGCAGAACGAACACCGGGGAGCTGTTTTTT.

For this clone: One end of the junction varies from germline; a read error may be responsible. The rearrangement links TRBV7-9 to TRBJ1-1; 10 positions match TRBD1. The CDR3 contains 16 residues. From germline, CDR1 is SEHNR and CDR2 FQNEAQ (reference sequence). The CDR3 here is CSSSLAPGQGKTEAFF. CDR3 DNA: TGTTCCAGCAGCTTGGCGCCGGGACAGGGGAAAACTGAAGCTTTCTTT. The full variable domain, its missing parts supplied by reference TRBV7-9 and TRBJ1-1, is DTGVSQNPRHKITKRGQNVTFRCDPISEHNRLYWYRQTLGQGPEFLTYFQNEAQLEKSRLLSDRFSAERPKGSFSTLEIQRTEQGDSAMYLCSSSLAPGQGKTEAFFGQGTRLTVV.

The chain employs TRBV6-1 and TRBJ2-5; 9 bases fit TRBD2. Germline CDR1 reads MNHNS; CDR2 reads SASEGT. The junction had 8 bases not matched to a gene; V was cut back by 1 base and J by 2 bases. The CDR3 is made up of 17 amino acids. The CDR3 nucleotides are TGTGCCAGCAGTGAAGTCGGTAGCGGGGGACCTCAAGAGACCCAGTACTTC. Amino acid sequence: CASSEVGSGGPQETQYF.

This chain connects TRBV5-1 to TRBJ2-5; 7 nucleotides match TRBD1. The CDR3 runs to 16 residues. Trimming at V came to 0 bases and at J to 2 bases, leaving 7 bases not matched to a gene. Germline V lookup: CDR1 SGHRS, CDR2 YFSETQ. The CDR3 DNA reads TGCGCCAGCAGCTTGGGGGCGACAGGGTGGCAAGAGACCCAGTACTTC. Translation gives CASSLGATGWQETQYF.